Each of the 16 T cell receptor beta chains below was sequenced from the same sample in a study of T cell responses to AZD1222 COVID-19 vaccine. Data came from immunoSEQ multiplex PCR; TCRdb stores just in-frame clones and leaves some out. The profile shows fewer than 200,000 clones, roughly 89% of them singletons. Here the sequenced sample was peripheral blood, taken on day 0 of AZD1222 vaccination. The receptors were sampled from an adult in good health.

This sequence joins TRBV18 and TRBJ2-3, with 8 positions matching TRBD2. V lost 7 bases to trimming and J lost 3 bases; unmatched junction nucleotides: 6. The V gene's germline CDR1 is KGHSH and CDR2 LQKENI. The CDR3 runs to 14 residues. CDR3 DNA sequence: TGTGCCAGCTGTCAACGGGGGGGAACAGATACGCAGTATTTT. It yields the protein CASCQRGGTDTQYF.

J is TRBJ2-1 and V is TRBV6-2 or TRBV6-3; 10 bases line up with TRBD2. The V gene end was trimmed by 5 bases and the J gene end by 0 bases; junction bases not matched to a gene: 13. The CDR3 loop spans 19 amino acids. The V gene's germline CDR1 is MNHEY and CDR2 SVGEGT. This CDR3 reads CASSVLLAGDKSSYNEQFF. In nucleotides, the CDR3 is TGTGCCAGCAGTGTGCTCCTAGCGGGAGACAAGAGCTCCTACAATGAGCAGTTCTTC.

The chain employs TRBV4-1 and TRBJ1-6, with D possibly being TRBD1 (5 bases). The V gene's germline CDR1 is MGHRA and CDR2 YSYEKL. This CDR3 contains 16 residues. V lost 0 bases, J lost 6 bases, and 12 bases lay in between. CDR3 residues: CASSQDGAGRNSPLHF. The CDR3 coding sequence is TGCGCCAGCAGCCAAGATGGGGCAGGGCGTAATTCACCCCTCCACTTT.

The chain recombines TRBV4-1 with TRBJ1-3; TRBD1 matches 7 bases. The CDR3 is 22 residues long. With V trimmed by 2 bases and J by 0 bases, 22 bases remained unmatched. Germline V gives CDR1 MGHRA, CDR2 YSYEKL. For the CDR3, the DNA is TGCGCCAGCAGCCAACCCCGCCGGGACAGTCCGTATCGGGGTCTCTCTGGAAACACCATATATTTT. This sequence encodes CASSQPRRDSPYRGLSGNTIYF.

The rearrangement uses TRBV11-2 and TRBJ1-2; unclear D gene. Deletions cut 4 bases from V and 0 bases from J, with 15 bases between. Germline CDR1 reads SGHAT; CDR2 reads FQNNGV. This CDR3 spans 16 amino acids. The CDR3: CASSSMQAVPNYGYTF. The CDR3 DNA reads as TGTGCCAGCAGCTCTATGCAAGCAGTGCCTAACTATGGCTACACCTTC.

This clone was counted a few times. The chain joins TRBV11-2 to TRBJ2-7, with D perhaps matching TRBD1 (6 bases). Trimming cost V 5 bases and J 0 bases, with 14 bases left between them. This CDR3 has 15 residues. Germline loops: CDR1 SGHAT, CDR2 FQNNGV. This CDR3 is CASSPRRTASYEQYF. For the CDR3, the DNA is TGTGCCAGCAGCCCGAGAAGGACAGCCTCCTACGAGCAGTACTTC.

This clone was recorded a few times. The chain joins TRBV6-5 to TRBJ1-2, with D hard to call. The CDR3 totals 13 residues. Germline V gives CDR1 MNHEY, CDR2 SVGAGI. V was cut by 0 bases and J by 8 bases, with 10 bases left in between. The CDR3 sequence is CASSYSPREGYTF. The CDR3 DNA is TGTGCCAGCAGTTACTCGCCCCGAGAGGGCTACACCTTC.

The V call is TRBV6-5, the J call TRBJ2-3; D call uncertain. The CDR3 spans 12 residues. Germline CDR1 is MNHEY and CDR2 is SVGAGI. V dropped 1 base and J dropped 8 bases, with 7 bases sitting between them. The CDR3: CASSYFKGTQYF. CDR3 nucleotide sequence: TGTGCCAGCAGTTACTTTAAGGGTACGCAGTATTTT.

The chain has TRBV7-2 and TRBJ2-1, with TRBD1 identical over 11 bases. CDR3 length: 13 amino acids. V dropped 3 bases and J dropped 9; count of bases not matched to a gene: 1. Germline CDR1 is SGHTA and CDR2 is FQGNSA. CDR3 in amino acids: CASSLGQGGEQFF. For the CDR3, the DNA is TGTGCCAGCAGCTTGGGACAGGGGGGTGAGCAGTTCTTC.

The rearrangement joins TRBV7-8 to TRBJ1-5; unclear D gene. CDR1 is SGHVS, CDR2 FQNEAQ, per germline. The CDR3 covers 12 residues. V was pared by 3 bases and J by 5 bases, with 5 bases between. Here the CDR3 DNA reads TGTGCCAGCAGCTTCCCTGATCAGCCCCAGCATTTT. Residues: CASSFPDQPQHF.

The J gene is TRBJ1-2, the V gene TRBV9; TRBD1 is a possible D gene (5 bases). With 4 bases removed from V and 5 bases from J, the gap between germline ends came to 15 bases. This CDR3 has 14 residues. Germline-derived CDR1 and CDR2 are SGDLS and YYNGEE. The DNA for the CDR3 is TGTGCCAGCAGCTCTCCTTGGGGGAATTATGGCTACACCTTC. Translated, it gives CASSSPWGNYGYTF.

The CDR3 protein is CASSPQRNQETQYF. DNA of the CDR3: TGTGCCAGCTCACCCCAGCGGAACCAAGAGACCCAGTACTTC. V usage is TRBV18 and J usage is TRBJ2-5, with TRBD2 as a possible D gene (5 bases). From germline, CDR1 is KGHSH and CDR2 LQKENI. Between the trimmed V and J ends, which lost 3 bases and 0 bases, there was a span of 8 bases. This CDR3 contains 14 residues.

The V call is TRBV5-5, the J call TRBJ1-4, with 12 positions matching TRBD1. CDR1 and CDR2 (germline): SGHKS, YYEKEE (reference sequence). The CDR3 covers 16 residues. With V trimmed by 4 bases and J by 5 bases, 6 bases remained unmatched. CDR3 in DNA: TGTGCCAGCAGCACCGGGACAGGGGGCGAAAATGAAAAACTGTTTTTT. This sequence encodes CASSTGTGGENEKLFF.

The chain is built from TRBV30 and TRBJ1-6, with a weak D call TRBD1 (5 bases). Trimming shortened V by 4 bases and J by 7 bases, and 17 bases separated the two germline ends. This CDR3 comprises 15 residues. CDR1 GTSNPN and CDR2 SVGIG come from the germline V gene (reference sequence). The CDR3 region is CAWTVRTSGNSPLHF. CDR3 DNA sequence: TGTGCCTGGACTGTACGGACCTCAGGGAATTCACCCCTCCACTTT.

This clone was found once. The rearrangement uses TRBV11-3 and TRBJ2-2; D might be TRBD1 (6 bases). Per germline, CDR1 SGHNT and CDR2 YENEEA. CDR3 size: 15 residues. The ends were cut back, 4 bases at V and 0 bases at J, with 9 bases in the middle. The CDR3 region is CASSSGDANTGELFF. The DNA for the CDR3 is TGTGCCAGCAGCTCAGGGGACGCGAACACCGGGGAGCTGTTTTTT.

Here the CDR3 reads CASSQGGRDSLYNEQFF. The CDR3 DNA reads TGTGCCAGCAGCCAAGGAGGCCGGGACAGCCTGTACAATGAGCAGTTCTTC. The J gene is TRBJ2-1, the V gene TRBV3-1 (or the pseudogene TRBV3-2); 7 positions agree with TRBD1. Looked up from germline, CDR1 is LGHDT and CDR2 is YNNKEL (reference sequence). Germline trimming cut 1 base from V and 4 bases from J; bases unmatched to any gene: 10. CDR3 size: 17 residues.